This TCR beta chain was recorded in a study of blood T cells in healthy people across ages. This clonotype was counted a few times. Germline CDR1 is MGHRA and CDR2 is YSYEKL. V shed 0 bases, J shed 4 bases, and the junction held 5 bases outside the gene matches. This CDR3 spans 16 amino acids. Primed by a sample-barcoded 5' primer and a J-beta primer mix, a second PCR proceeded for 7 to 11 cycles. TCRdb reprocessed the 5' RACE reads via MiXCR and lists one record per CDR3 protein. The sample has around 1.5 million distinct CDR3 sequences, 34% seen once; the top ten hold approximately 11%. The TCR sequence derives from a woman between 25 and 40 years old in good health. Specimen: blood. The chain carries TRBV4-1 and TRBJ2-1, with TRBD2 matching 8 bases. The CDR3 loop reads CASSQDLTGGYNEQFF. CDR3 in DNA: TGCGCCAGCAGCCAAGATCTGACGGGAGGGTACAATGAGCAGTTCTTC.